Following are 11 T cell receptor beta chains from one sample sequenced in a study of blood T cell repertoires in COVID-19 (dated by TCRdb to the early 2020s). The library was obtained by the immunoSEQ multiplex PCR assay. TCRdb stores this immuneACCESS table with in-frame sequences only. Part of the clones is absent; in the studies checked, under half of the shortfall reflects unresolved V genes, and no reason is known for the rest. The sample table records about 9,900 clones; around 78% of these occur just once. The biggest ten clones account for around 37% of the sample. The source material was peripheral blood. The receptors were gathered from a human donor in a cohort sampled during active COVID-19.

This sequence joins TRBV7-9 and TRBJ2-5, with TRBD1 identical over 8 bases. The V gene end was trimmed by 2 bases and the J gene end by 4 bases; junction bases not matched to a gene: 12. CDR3 length equals 17 residues. Per germline, CDR1 SEHNR and CDR2 FQNEAQ (reference sequence). The CDR3 loop reads CASSLSYRTGSIETQYF. In nucleotides, the CDR3 is TGTGCCAGCAGCTTAAGTTATCGGACAGGGAGTATAGAGACCCAGTACTTC. Full variable domain (missing parts from reference TRBV7-9 and TRBJ2-5): DTGVSQNPRHKITKRGQNVTFRCDPISEHNRLYWYRQTLGQGPEFLTYFQNEAQLEKSRLLSDRFSAERPKGSFSTLEIQRTEQGDSAMYLCASSLSYRTGSIETQYFGPGTRLLVL.

The rearrangement uses TRBV12-3 or TRBV12-4 and TRBJ2-3, with TRBD2 identical over 7 bases. V dropped 5 bases and J dropped 5; count of bases not matched to a gene: 4. CDR3 size: 13 residues. The chain's CDR3 is CASSALAEDTQYF. The CDR3 nucleotides are TGTGCCAGCAGTGCTCTAGCGGAAGATACGCAGTATTTT.

The chain recombines TRBV7-8 with TRBJ1-1; TRBD1 might be the D (6 bases). Deletions cut 1 base from V and 5 bases from J, with 26 bases between. CDR3 size: 19 residues. Germline lookup yields CDR1 SGHVS and CDR2 FQNEAQ. CDR3 sequence: CASSLGTGRGPGGFTEAFF. In DNA form, the CDR3 reads TGTGCCAGCAGCTTAGGGACGGGCAGGGGACCCGGAGGATTTACTGAAGCTTTCTTT.

The V call is TRBV6-5, the J call TRBJ2-6; D is possibly TRBD2 (6 bases). The CDR3 has 13 residues. V lost 8 bases and J 4 bases, leaving 9 bases between the germline ends. Germline CDR1 reads MNHEY; CDR2 reads SVGAGI. The CDR3 coding sequence is TGTGCCAGCGGAGGGATAGGGGCCAACGTCCTGACTTTC. Encoded protein: CASGGIGANVLTF.

This clone has a single count. This chain uses TRBV6-2 or TRBV6-3 with TRBJ1-5, with D tentatively TRBD1 (6 bases). The CDR3 totals 14 residues. V gave up 5 bases and J gave up 6 bases, with 14 bases separating them. The germline gives CDR1 MNHEY, CDR2 SVGEGT. This chain's CDR3 is CASSAGVDGQPQHF. CDR3 nucleotides: TGTGCCAGCAGTGCAGGGGTAGATGGTCAGCCCCAGCATTTT.

The chain uses TRBV12-3 or TRBV12-4 and TRBJ1-1, with TRBD1 matching 7 bases. The CDR3 has 13 residues. V trimming: 4 bases; J trimming: 4 bases; junction bases outside the gene matches: 3. The CDR3 DNA is TGTGCCAGCAGTTCGACAGGGACCACTGAAGCTTTCTTT. Residues: CASSSTGTTEAFF.

This CDR3 reads CASSIRGGYEQYF. Written as DNA, the CDR3 is TGTGCCAGTAGTATTAGGGGTGGCTACGAGCAGTACTTC. This rearrangement joins TRBV19 to TRBJ2-7; D is possibly TRBD1 (5 bases). The V gene's germline CDR1 is LNHDA and CDR2 SQIVND (reference sequence). The length of the CDR3 is 13 residues. V was clipped by 3 bases and J by 3 bases, with 9 bases between them.

This clone has a handful of counts. V gene TRBV6-6 combines with J gene TRBJ2-7; D gene ambiguous. CDR3 length equals 13 residues. V shed 10 bases and J shed 3 bases, with 16 bases lying between them. The germline gives CDR1 MNHNY, CDR2 SVGAGI (reference sequence). CDR3 DNA: TGTGCCACTACGTCCTCGGGTAGCTACGAGCAGTACTTC. It is translated as CATTSSGSYEQYF.

The chain couples TRBV10-2 to TRBJ2-6; 9 nucleotides match TRBD1. Germline trimming cut 2 bases from V and 1 base from J; bases unmatched to any gene: 6. This CDR3 spans 18 amino acids. CDR1 is WSHSY, CDR2 SAAADI, per germline. The DNA of the CDR3 is TGCGCCAGCAGTGAGGCCGGGACAGGGATGTCTGGGGCCAACGTCCTGACTTTC. This encodes CASSEAGTGMSGANVLTF.

The chain links TRBV6-1 to TRBJ1-2; D unclear. The germline CDR1 and CDR2 sequences are MNHNS and SASEGT. Trimming left V 3 bases short and J 6 bases short, with 14 bases between. The CDR3 spans 14 residues. CDR3 sequence (DNA): TGTGCCAGCAGTGAGCGTGCGGGTACGGATGGCTACACCTTC. Translated, it gives CASSERAGTDGYTF.

V and J are TRBV14 and TRBJ2-1, with D possibly TRBD2 on 5 matching bases. Germline CDR1 is SGHDN and CDR2 is FVKESK. This CDR3 comprises 13 residues. V lost 2 bases to trimming and J lost 11 bases, with 13 bases between them. The chain's CDR3 is CASSQILFGKQFF. The DNA of the CDR3 is TGTGCCAGCAGCCAAATTCTTTTCGGGAAGCAGTTCTTC.